This T cell receptor (beta chain) comes out of a study of T cell clonotyping in hematopoietic cell transplantation. V trimming: 5 bases; J trimming: 2 bases; junction bases outside the gene matches: 7. The CDR3 sequence is 15 residues long. CDR1 is SEHNR, CDR2 FQNEAQ, per germline (reference sequence). Overall study findings and caveats: Recipient TCR diversity dropped after transplant; expanded clonotypes rose from day 30 to 180. Without cell sorting, CD4 versus CD8 contributions remain unresolved. At the given depth, recipient repertoires were over 97% de novo clonotypes. Graft donor and pretransplant recipient Inverse Simpson Index values predicted broader posttransplant TCR diversity.

Of note for this clone: Its target is unknown.

Only in-frame clones appear in the TCRdb table, and some are missing; sequencing was by immunoSEQ multiplex PCR. This sample has around 37,000 clones, with about 95% found just once. The chain is built from TRBV7-9 and TRBJ2-7; 9 bases fit TRBD1. Sequenced: peripheral blood mononuclear cells. The sequence was collected from a man aged 30 to 45 in good health. Some clones in this sample may be carry-over from other donors' samples. The CDR3 spells CASSHSGTGTYEQYF. The DNA for the CDR3 is TGTGCCAGCAGCCATTCCGGGACAGGGACCTACGAGCAGTACTTC.